The 19 T cell receptor beta chains given below trace back to one sample, sequenced in a study of PD-1 blockade in mismatch repair-deficient tumors. Clones were read by immunoSEQ multiplex PCR, and TCRdb kept only the in-frame ones, dropping some. The sample holds about 130,000 clones; roughly 90% are singletons and the top ten take 10% to 15%. This sample comprised peripheral blood, obtained just under 74 weeks after starting pembrolizumab. The receptors derive from an adult with mismatch repair-deficient cancer.

V usage is TRBV29-1 and J usage is TRBJ2-5; no clear D gene. The CDR3 contains 14 residues. CDR1 is SQVTM and CDR2 is ANQGSEA in the germline V gene. Trimming shortened V by 4 bases and J by 1 base, and 13 bases separated the two germline ends. The CDR3 loop is CSVAGGTLQETQYF. The CDR3 DNA reads as TGCAGCGTTGCAGGTGGAACTCTCCAAGAGACCCAGTACTTC. The entire variable domain, with the rest obtained from reference TRBV29-1 and TRBJ2-5, is as follows: SAVISQKPSRDICQRGTSLTIQCQVDSQVTMMFWYRQQPGQSLTLIATANQGSEATYESGFVIDKFPISRPNLTFSTLTVSNMSPEDSSIYLCSVAGGTLQETQYFGPGTRLLVL.

The chain links TRBV5-1 to TRBJ2-7; 13 bases align to TRBD2. With 0 bases clipped from V and 4 bases from J, the junction kept 1 base outside the gene matches. This CDR3 spans 15 amino acids. The germline V gene has CDR1 SGHRS and CDR2 YFSETQ. CDR3 sequence: CASSLGTSGGYEQYF. For the CDR3, the DNA is TGCGCCAGCAGCTTGGGGACTAGCGGGGGTTACGAGCAGTACTTC.

This CDR3 is CSVDVGVGETQYF. The CDR3 DNA sequence: TGCAGCGTTGACGTTGGGGTAGGCGAGACCCAGTACTTC. The rearrangement links TRBV29-1 to TRBJ2-5; no clear D. CDR3 size: 13 residues. CDR1 SQVTM and CDR2 ANQGSEA come from the germline V gene. Trimming took off 3 bases at V and 5 bases at J, with 13 bases between the two ends.

The chain employs TRBV4-1 and TRBJ2-5, with D unclear. The germline gives CDR1 MGHRA, CDR2 YSYEKL. V lost 1 base and J 2 bases, leaving 11 bases between the germline ends. The length of the CDR3 is 15 residues. CDR3 sequence: CASSQVISIQETQYF. CDR3 bases: TGCGCCAGCAGCCAAGTAATCTCTATACAAGAGACCCAGTACTTC.

CDR3 loop: CASSQVDSPQETQYF. CDR3 sequence (DNA): TGCGCCAGCAGCCAAGTAGACAGTCCCCAAGAGACCCAGTACTTC. This chain links TRBV4-1 with TRBJ2-5, with D tentatively TRBD1 (5 bases). Deletions cut 1 base from V and 1 base from J, with 10 bases between. The CDR3 has 15 amino acids. Germline-derived CDR1 and CDR2 are MGHRA and YSYEKL.

This clone was counted a few times. V and J are TRBV29-1 and TRBJ2-7; D possibly corresponds to TRBD2 (6 bases). With 4 bases removed from V and 5 bases from J, the gap between germline ends came to 12 bases. Germline lookup yields CDR1 SQVTM and CDR2 ANQGSEA. This CDR3 spans 12 amino acids. CDR3 nucleotide sequence: TGCAGCGTTGGAGGGAGGCTAGACGAGCAGTACTTC. It specifies CSVGGRLDEQYF.

The chain combines TRBV4-1 with TRBJ2-7; tentative D call: TRBD2 (7 bases). The germline gives CDR1 MGHRA, CDR2 YSYEKL. This CDR3 comprises 14 residues. Trimming removed 4 bases at V and 1 base at J, with 11 bases between. CDR3 residues: CASSRRGGSYEQYF. The DNA for the CDR3 is TGCGCCAGCAGCCGCAGGGGAGGGTCCTACGAGCAGTACTTC.

Only a few counts were recorded for this clone. The CDR3: CASSQPATGENQPQHF. The CDR3 coding sequence is TGCGCCAGCAGCCAACCAGCCACGGGGGAAAATCAGCCCCAGCATTTT. The gene calls are TRBV4-1 and TRBJ1-5; D is possibly TRBD1 (5 bases). The CDR3 spans 16 residues. The germline V gene encodes CDR1 MGHRA and CDR2 YSYEKL. V was shortened by 2 bases and J by 4 bases, with 15 bases between the two germline ends.

The chain combines TRBV4-3 with TRBJ2-7, with D tentatively TRBD1 (5 bases). Germline V CDR1 and CDR2: LGHNA, YSLEER. V lost 1 base, J lost 6 bases, and 10 bases lay in between. The CDR3 is 13 residues long. The CDR3 region has the DNA TGCGCCAGCAGCCAAGGGGGCAGCCGCGAGCAGTACTTC. Translating gives CASSQGGSREQYF.

CDR3 loop: CASSQVQGVDTQYF. For the CDR3, the DNA is TGCGCCAGCAGCCAAGTTCAGGGGGTAGATACGCAGTATTTT. The chain links TRBV4-1 to TRBJ2-3; 7 bases fit TRBD1. The CDR3 consists of 14 residues. Germline V CDR1 and CDR2: MGHRA, YSYEKL. The V gene end was trimmed by 1 base and the J gene end by 5 bases; junction bases not matched to a gene: 3.

This sequence joins TRBV27 and TRBJ2-7, with D maybe TRBD2 (6 bases). The CDR3 runs 14 residues. Germline lookup yields CDR1 MNHEY and CDR2 SMNVEV (reference sequence). The V and J ends lost 6 bases and 0 bases respectively, with 12 bases between them. The CDR3 sequence: CASSIAESSYEQYF. CDR3 nucleotide sequence: TGTGCCAGCAGCATAGCGGAGAGCTCCTACGAGCAGTACTTC.

This chain uses TRBV7-5 with TRBJ1-5. TRBV7-5 constitutes a pseudogene. The CDR3 is made up of 16 amino acids. CDR3 amino acids: CVRESPLRGRNQPQHF. The CDR3 DNA reads TGTGTCAGAGAGAGCCCCTTGAGGGGACGCAATCAGCCCCAGCATTTT.

This chain uses TRBV7-2 with TRBJ1-1; a weak D match, TRBD1 (5 bases). The germline gives CDR1 SGHTA, CDR2 FQGNSA. The CDR3 contains 18 residues. Trimming removed 2 bases from V and 1 base from J, with 20 bases in between. CDR3 nucleotide sequence: TGTGCCAGCAGCTTACCCCGGTATCGAAGGGACCCGAACACTGAAGCTTTCTTT. Translation: CASSLPRYRRDPNTEAFF.

The table lists this clone with a count of one. V gene TRBV27 combines with J gene TRBJ2-2; TRBD1 is a possible D gene (5 bases). Germline assignment: CDR1 MNHEY and CDR2 SMNVEV (reference sequence). V shed 6 bases and J shed 4 bases, with 12 bases lying between them. CDR3 length: 14 amino acids. The CDR3 region has the DNA TGTGCCAGCAGAAAAGGGGTTGCCACCGGGGAGCTGTTTTTT. Protein: CASRKGVATGELFF.

The chain links TRBV7-9 to TRBJ1-1; D is unclear. The CDR3 spans 12 residues. Germline assignment: CDR1 SEHNR and CDR2 FQNEAQ (reference sequence). V was pared by 5 bases and J by 11 bases, with 15 bases between. The CDR3: CASSPDGLLAFF. The CDR3 DNA reads as TGTGCCAGCAGCCCGGACGGTTTGTTGGCTTTCTTT.

This chain connects TRBV5-1 to TRBJ2-1; D is possibly TRBD1 or TRBD2 (5 bases each). V was cut by 1 base and J by 8 bases, with 19 bases left in between. The V gene's germline CDR1 is SGHRS and CDR2 YFSETQ. CDR3 length: 16 amino acids. The CDR3 spells CASSLRRGPSGYEQFF. As DNA, the CDR3 is TGCGCCAGCAGCTTGCGAAGGGGACCGTCCGGCTATGAGCAGTTCTTC.

This chain uses TRBV27 with TRBJ2-1; 10 nucleotides agree with TRBD2. The CDR3 consists of 15 residues. V was clipped by 5 bases and J by 7 bases; unmatched bases: 8. The germline CDR1 and CDR2 sequences are MNHEY and SMNVEV (reference sequence). Here the CDR3 reads CASSALAGAGNEQFF. The DNA for the CDR3 is TGTGCCAGCAGTGCTCTAGCGGGAGCCGGGAATGAGCAGTTCTTC.

As for this clone: An end of the junction does not agree with germline; a read error may underlie this. This sequence joins TRBV27 and TRBJ2-1; 8 bases are shared with TRBD1. Germline V gene data show CDR1 as MNHEY and CDR2 as SMNVEV (reference sequence). The CDR3 sequence is 15 residues long. CDR3 protein: CASSFSGTGLNGQFF. The CDR3 bases are TGTGCCAGCAGTTTTTCCGGGACAGGACTTAATGGGCAGTTCTTC.

This chain uses TRBV27 with TRBJ2-7; D not resolved. The V end lost 3 bases, the J end lost 0 bases, and 3 bases lay between the germline ends. CDR3 length: 12 residues. CDR1 and CDR2 from the germline V gene are MNHEY and SMNVEV (reference sequence). This CDR3 is CASSLSSYEQYF. The CDR3 region has the DNA TGTGCCAGCAGTTTGAGCTCCTACGAGCAGTACTTC.